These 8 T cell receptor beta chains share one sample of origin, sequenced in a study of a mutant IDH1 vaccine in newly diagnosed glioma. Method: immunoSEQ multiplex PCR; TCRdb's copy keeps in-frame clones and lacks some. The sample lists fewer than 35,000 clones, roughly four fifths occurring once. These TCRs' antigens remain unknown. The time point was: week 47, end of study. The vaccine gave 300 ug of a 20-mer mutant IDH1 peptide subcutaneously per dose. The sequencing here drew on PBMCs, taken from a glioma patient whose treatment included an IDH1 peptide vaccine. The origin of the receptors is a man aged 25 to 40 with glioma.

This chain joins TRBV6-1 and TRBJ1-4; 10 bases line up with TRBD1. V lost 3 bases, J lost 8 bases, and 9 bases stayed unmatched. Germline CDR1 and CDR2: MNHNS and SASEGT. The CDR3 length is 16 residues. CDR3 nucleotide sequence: TGTGCCAGCAGTGAGGGACAGGGGACGGGGGGGGAAAAACTGTTTTTT. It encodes CASSEGQGTGGEKLFF.

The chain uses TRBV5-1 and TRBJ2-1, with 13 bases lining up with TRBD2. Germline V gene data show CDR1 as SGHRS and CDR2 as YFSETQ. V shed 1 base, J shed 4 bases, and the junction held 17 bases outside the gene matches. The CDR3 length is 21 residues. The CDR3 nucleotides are TGCGCCAGCAGCTTGCTTATCGGGACTAGCGGGATCAGGGGGGGGTACAATGAGCAGTTCTTC. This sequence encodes CASSLLIGTSGIRGGYNEQFF.

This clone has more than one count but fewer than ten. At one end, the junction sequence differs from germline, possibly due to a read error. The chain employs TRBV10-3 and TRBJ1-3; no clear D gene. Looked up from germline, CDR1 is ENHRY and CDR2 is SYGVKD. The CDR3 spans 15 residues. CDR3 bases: TGTGCCATCAGTGAGTCAATGTCGCAGGATATATCTTCGCATTTT. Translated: CAISESMSQDISSHF.

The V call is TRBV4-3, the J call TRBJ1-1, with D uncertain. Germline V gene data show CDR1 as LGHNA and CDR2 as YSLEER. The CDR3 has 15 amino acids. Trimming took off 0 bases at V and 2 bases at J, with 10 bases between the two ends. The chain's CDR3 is CASSQEGPGNTEAFF. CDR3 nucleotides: TGCGCCAGCAGCCAAGAAGGTCCGGGAAACACTGAAGCTTTCTTT.

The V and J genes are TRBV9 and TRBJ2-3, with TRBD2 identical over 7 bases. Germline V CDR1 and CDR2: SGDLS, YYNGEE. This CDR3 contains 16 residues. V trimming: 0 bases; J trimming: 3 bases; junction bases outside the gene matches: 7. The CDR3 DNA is TGTGCCAGCAGCGTAGTCTTCGGACTAGAGACAGATACGCAGTATTTT. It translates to CASSVVFGLETDTQYF.

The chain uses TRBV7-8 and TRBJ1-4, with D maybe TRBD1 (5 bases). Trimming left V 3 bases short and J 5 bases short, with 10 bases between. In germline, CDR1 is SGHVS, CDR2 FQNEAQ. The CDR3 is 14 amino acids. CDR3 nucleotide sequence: TGTGCCAGCAGCTTTGACCCAGGGAATGAAAAACTGTTTTTT. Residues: CASSFDPGNEKLFF. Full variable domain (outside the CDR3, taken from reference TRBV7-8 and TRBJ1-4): GAGVSQSPRYKVAKRGQDVALRCDPISGHVSLFWYQQALGQGPEFLTYFQNEAQLDKSGLPSDRFFAERPEGSVSTLKIQRTQQEDSAVYLCASSFDPGNEKLFFGSGTQLSVL.

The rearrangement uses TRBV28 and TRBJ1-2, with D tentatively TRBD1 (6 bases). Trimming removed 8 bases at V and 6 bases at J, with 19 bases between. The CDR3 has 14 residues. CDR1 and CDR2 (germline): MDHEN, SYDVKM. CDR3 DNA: TGTGCCAGCTCCTACGTCGACAGGACGGATGGCTACACCTTC. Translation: CASSYVDRTDGYTF.

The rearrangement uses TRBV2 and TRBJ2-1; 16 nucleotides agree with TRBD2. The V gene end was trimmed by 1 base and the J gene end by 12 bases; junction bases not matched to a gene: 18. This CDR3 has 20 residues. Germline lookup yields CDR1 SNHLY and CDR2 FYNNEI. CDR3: CASSEVGGTSGRALLVRQFF. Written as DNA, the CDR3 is TGTGCCAGCAGTGAAGTAGGGGGGACTAGCGGGAGGGCCCTCTTGGTACGGCAGTTCTTC. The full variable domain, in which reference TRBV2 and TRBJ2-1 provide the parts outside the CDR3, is EPEVTQTPSHQVTQMGQEVILRCVPISNHLYFYWYRQILGQKVEFLVSFYNNEISEKSEIFDDQFSVERPDGSNFTLKIRSTKLEDSAMYFCASSEVGGTSGRALLVRQFFGPGTRLTVL.